The sequence of this TCR beta chain was determined in a study of blood T cells in healthy people across ages. With respect to this clonotype: Its antigen is unidentified. This may be a read error, as it is one base from a much larger clone.

CDR1 is DFQATT, CDR2 SNEGSKA, per germline (reference sequence). The CDR3 consists of 14 residues. Primed by a sample-barcoded 5' primer and a J-beta primer mix, a second PCR proceeded for about 6 to 12 cycles. Every cDNA molecule bore a tag from a template-switch adaptor containing 12 random nucleotides. One entry per CDR3 protein results from TCRdb running MiXCR on the 5' RACE reads. The sample shows just under 900,000 distinct CDR3 sequences, more than 25% of them seen only once. Overall study findings and caveats: The authors considered diversity estimates from one million T cells to be underestimates. Significant beta diversity loss was already apparent by age 40, declining roughly linearly.

This receptor was taken from a woman over 75 in good health. J is TRBJ2-1 and V is TRBV20-1; D may be TRBD1 (6 bases). The end of the DNA aligns better with TRBJ2-7, so the J call may be wrong. The sequenced sample was blood. The CDR3 DNA reads TGCAGTGCTAGTAACAGGGCTAACTACAATGAGCAGTACTTC. It is translated as CSASNRANYNEQYF.